A single sample gave rise to the 15 T cell receptor beta chains below, sequenced in a study of T cells after yellow fever vaccination. MiXCR was run by TCRdb on the 5' RACE reads, yielding one entry per CDR3 protein. The sample holds a few hundred thousand distinct CDR3 sequences; 8.5% to 10% are singletons and the top ten take roughly 17%. This specimen consisted of PBMCs, obtained on the day of the first yellow fever vaccination. These receptors came from a man aged 18 to 29 who received the YFV17D yellow fever vaccine.

The rearrangement uses TRBV7-3 and TRBJ2-1; 7 nucleotides match TRBD2. The CDR3 consists of 17 residues. J gave up 6 bases and V 6 bases, and 17 bases lay outside the gene matches. The V gene's germline CDR1 is SGHTA and CDR2 FQGTGA. The chain's CDR3 is CASREGVLGGGLNEQFF. The CDR3 DNA is TGTGCCAGCAGGGAAGGGGTCCTGGGCGGGGGTCTCAATGAGCAGTTCTTC.

V usage is TRBV6-5 and J usage is TRBJ1-4; 9 bases are a match to TRBD1. The length of the CDR3 is 14 residues. Germline CDR1 and CDR2: MNHEY and SVGAGI. J gave up 12 bases and V 2 bases, and 7 bases lay outside the gene matches. As DNA, the CDR3 is TGTGCCAGCAGTTACAACAGGGGGCTGGGGCAACTGTTTTTT. Protein sequence: CASSYNRGLGQLFF.

This clonotype was detected ten times or more. The rearrangement joins TRBV5-1 to TRBJ2-7; D unresolved. Looked up from germline, CDR1 is SGHRS and CDR2 is YFSETQ. The CDR3 has 11 amino acids. The CDR3 is CVLGQDYEQYV. CDR3 in DNA: TGCGTCTTGGGCCAGGACTACGAGCAGTACGTC.

The sample holds a few counts of this clonotype. V usage is TRBV7-2 and J usage is TRBJ1-5, with TRBD1 as a possible D gene (6 bases). Germline CDR1 SGHTA, CDR2 FQGNSA. V was cut by 6 bases and J by 3 bases, with 12 bases left in between. There are 14 residues in the CDR3. DNA of the CDR3: TGTGCCAGCAGTTCCCAGGGGATCAATCAGCCCCAGCATTTT. Amino acid sequence: CASSSQGINQPQHF.

This clonotype was seen more than once but under ten times. This chain connects TRBV6-1 to TRBJ1-3, with TRBD1 as a possible D gene (5 bases). Trimming left V 6 bases short and J 4 bases short, with 16 bases between. Germline lookup yields CDR1 MNHNS and CDR2 SASEGT. This CDR3 comprises 15 residues. The DNA of the CDR3 is TGTGCCAGCAGAGATTCAGGGTCGAAGGGAAACACCATATATTTT. Protein product: CASRDSGSKGNTIYF.

This clonotype was seen at least ten times. The chain recombines TRBV6-1 with TRBJ2-2, with 8 bases that match TRBD1. V lost 5 bases, J lost 6 bases, and 2 bases stayed unmatched. This CDR3 has 13 residues. Per germline, CDR1 MNHNS and CDR2 SASEGT. CDR3 residues: CASSTGGPGELFF. CDR3 DNA: TGTGCCAGCAGTACAGGGGGTCCCGGGGAGCTGTTTTTT.

This chain links TRBV20-1 with TRBJ2-1; TRBD2 agrees at 7 bases. Losses at the gene ends were 5 bases for V and 8 bases for J; bases not matched to a gene: 15. Germline CDR1 reads DFQATT; CDR2 reads SNEGSKA (reference sequence). CDR3 size: 15 residues. CDR3 sequence: CSAPPPSGVRDEQFF. CDR3 bases: TGCAGTGCTCCACCGCCCAGCGGGGTACGGGATGAGCAGTTCTTC.

In this sample, this clonotype turned up a few times. V gene TRBV20-1 combines with J gene TRBJ1-5; unclear D gene. The CDR3 is made up of 12 amino acids. Germline V gene lookup returns CDR1 DFQATT and CDR2 SNEGSKA (reference sequence). Deletions cut 3 bases from V and 6 bases from J, with 9 bases between. Written as DNA, the CDR3 is TGCAGTGCTAGCCGGGGTACTCAGCCCCAGCATTTT. The encoded protein is CSASRGTQPQHF.

This chain uses TRBV5-1 with TRBJ2-4, with D perhaps given as TRBD1 or TRBD2 (5 bases each). Looked up from germline, CDR1 is SGHRS and CDR2 is YFSETQ. Trimming stripped 0 bases from V and 6 bases from J, with 10 bases between. The CDR3 is made up of 14 amino acids. CDR3 DNA sequence: TGCGCCAGCAGCTTGGCCAGGGACGGAAACATTCAGTACTTC. Encoded protein: CASSLARDGNIQYF.

This clonotype came up a few times. V gene TRBV7-2 combines with J gene TRBJ1-2, with D hard to call. Trimming took 5 bases from V and 0 from J, leaving 16 bases between them. The CDR3 has 16 residues. Germline CDR1 and CDR2: SGHTA and FQGNSA. The CDR3 coding sequence is TGTGCCAGCAGCCCGCCCAAAGGAAGGGCTAACTATGGCTACACCTTC. Translation gives CASSPPKGRANYGYTF.

The chain recombines TRBV7-3 with TRBJ2-1; TRBD2 agrees at 11 bases. The CDR3 is 15 residues long. Germline V gene data show CDR1 as SGHTA and CDR2 as FQGTGA. V lost 1 base and J lost 7; bases outside the gene matches: 3. The CDR3 DNA sequence: TGTGCCAGCAGCTTAAGGGCTAGCGGGGGGAATGAGCAGTTCTTC. Its protein is CASSLRASGGNEQFF.

The rearrangement joins TRBV7-2 to TRBJ2-5; 10 nucleotides match TRBD1. In germline, CDR1 is SGHTA, CDR2 FQGNSA. J gave up 1 base and V 1 base, and 6 bases lay outside the gene matches. The CDR3 contains 17 residues. CDR3 nucleotide sequence: TGTGCCAGCAGCTTAGGAGTGGACAGGGGGGTCCAAGAGACCCAGTACTTC. Residues: CASSLGVDRGVQETQYF. Supplemented by reference TRBV7-2 and TRBJ2-5, the full variable domain reads GAGVSQSPSNKVTEKGKDVELRCDPISGHTALYWYRQSLGQGLEFLIYFQGNSAPDKSGLPSDRFSAERTGGSVSTLTIQRTQQEDSAVYLCASSLGVDRGVQETQYFGPGTRLLVL.

This chain links TRBV5-1 with TRBJ2-3, with TRBD1 identical over 8 bases. After removal of 7 bases from V and 6 bases from J, the junction contained 10 bases not matched to a gene. Germline loops: CDR1 SGHRS, CDR2 YFSETQ. This CDR3 has 14 amino acids. CDR3 residues: CASLPGQDGDTQYF. The CDR3 nucleotides read TGCGCCAGCCTCCCGGGACAGGACGGGGATACGCAGTATTTT. Full variable domain (outside the CDR3, taken from reference TRBV5-1 and TRBJ2-3): KAGVTQTPRYLIKTRGQQVTLSCSPISGHRSVSWYQQTPGQGLQFLFEYFSETQRNKGNFPGRFSGRQFSNSRSEMNVSTLELGDSALYLCASLPGQDGDTQYFGPGTRLTVL.

This rearrangement joins TRBV18 to TRBJ2-3, with 13 bases aligning to TRBD2. Per germline, CDR1 KGHSH and CDR2 LQKENI. The junction had 5 bases not matched to a gene; V was cut back by 3 bases and J by 5 bases. There are 16 residues in the CDR3. CDR3 loop: CASSPRTSGGRDTQYF. The CDR3, as DNA: TGTGCCAGCTCACCGAGGACTAGCGGGGGAAGAGATACGCAGTATTTT.

This clonotype occurred many times. The gene calls are TRBV20-1 and TRBJ2-7; TRBD1 matches 9 bases. Germline lookup yields CDR1 DFQATT and CDR2 SNEGSKA (reference sequence). With V trimmed by 3 bases and J by 3 bases, 9 bases remained unmatched. The CDR3 is made up of 15 amino acids. The CDR3 coding sequence is TGCAGTGCTAGCCCTTTAATGACAGGGGGCTACGAGCAGTACTTC. Residues: CSASPLMTGGYEQYF.